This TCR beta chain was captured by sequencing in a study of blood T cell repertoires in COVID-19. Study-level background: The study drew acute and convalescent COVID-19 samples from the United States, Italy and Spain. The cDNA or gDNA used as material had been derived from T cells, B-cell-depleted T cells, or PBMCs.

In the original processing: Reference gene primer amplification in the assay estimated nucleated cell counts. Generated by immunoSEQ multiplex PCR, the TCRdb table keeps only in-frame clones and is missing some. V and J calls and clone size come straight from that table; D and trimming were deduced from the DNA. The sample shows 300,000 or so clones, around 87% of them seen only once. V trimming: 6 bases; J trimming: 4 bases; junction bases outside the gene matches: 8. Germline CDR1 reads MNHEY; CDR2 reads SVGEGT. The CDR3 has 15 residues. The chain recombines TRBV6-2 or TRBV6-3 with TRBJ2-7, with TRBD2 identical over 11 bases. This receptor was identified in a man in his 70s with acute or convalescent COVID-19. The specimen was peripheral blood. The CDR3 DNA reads TGTGCCAGCAGCAAACCTAGCGGGGGGCTGTACGAGCAGTACTTC. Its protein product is CASSKPSGGLYEQYF.